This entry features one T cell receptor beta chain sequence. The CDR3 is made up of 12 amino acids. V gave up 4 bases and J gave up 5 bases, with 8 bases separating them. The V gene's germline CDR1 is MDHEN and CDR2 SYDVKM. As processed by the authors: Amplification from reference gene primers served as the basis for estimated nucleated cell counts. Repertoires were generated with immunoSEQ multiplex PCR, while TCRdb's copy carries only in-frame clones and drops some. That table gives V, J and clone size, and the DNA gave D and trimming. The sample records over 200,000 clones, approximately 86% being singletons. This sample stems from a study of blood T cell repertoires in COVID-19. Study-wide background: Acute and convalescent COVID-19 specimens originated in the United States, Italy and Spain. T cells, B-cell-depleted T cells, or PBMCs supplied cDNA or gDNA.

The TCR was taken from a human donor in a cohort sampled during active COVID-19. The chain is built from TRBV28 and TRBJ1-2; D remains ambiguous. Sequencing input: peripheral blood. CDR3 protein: CASSSQLYGYTF. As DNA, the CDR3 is TGTGCCAGCAGTTCACAACTATATGGCTACACCTTC.